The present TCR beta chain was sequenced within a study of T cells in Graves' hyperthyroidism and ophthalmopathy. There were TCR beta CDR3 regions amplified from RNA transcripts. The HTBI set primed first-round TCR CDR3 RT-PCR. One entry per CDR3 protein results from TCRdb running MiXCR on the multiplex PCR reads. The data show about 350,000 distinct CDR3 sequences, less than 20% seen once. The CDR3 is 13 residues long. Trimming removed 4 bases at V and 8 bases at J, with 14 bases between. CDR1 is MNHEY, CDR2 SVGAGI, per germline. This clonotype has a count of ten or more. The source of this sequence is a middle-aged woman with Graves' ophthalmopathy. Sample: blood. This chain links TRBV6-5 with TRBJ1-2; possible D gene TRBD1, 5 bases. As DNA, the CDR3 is TGTGCCAGCAGTTGGGACGAGTATGGAGGCTACACCTTC. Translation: CASSWDEYGGYTF.